The TCR beta chain described here comes from a study of shared clonotypes between healthy human individuals. Naive CD8 cells, CD45RO-negative and positively selected for CCR7, excluded terminally differentiated effector memory CD45RA+ cells. Germline V CDR1 and CDR2: SNHLY, FYNNEI. V was clipped by 7 bases and J by 5 bases; unmatched bases: 10. This CDR3 spans 16 amino acids. TCRdb's copy holds only in-frame clones and misses some; the assay was immunoSEQ multiplex PCR. Among over 800,000 clones listed, 80% to 95% were seen once. The chain uses TRBV2 and TRBJ2-2; 10 nucleotides match TRBD2. Sequencing was carried out using naive CD8+ T cells sorted from blood. This receptor was identified in a man aged 30 to 45 in good health. Here the CDR3 DNA reads TGTGCCAGCATCAAGGGGGCTAGCGGGGGAACCGGGGAGCTGTTTTTT. Protein product: CASIKGASGGTGELFF.